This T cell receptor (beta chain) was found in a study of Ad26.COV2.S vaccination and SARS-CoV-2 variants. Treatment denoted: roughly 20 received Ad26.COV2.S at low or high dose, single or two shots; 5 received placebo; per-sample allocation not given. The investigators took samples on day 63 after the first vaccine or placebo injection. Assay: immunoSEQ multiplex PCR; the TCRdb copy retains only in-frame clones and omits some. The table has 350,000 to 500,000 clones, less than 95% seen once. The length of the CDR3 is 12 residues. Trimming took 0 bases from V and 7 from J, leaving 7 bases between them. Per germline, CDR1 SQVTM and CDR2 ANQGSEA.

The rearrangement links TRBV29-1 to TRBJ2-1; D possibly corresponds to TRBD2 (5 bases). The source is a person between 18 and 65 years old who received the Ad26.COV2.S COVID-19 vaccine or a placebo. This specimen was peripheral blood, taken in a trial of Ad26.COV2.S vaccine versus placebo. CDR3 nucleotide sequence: TGCAGCGTTGAAGATGGACTGAATGAGCAGTTCTTC. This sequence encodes CSVEDGLNEQFF.